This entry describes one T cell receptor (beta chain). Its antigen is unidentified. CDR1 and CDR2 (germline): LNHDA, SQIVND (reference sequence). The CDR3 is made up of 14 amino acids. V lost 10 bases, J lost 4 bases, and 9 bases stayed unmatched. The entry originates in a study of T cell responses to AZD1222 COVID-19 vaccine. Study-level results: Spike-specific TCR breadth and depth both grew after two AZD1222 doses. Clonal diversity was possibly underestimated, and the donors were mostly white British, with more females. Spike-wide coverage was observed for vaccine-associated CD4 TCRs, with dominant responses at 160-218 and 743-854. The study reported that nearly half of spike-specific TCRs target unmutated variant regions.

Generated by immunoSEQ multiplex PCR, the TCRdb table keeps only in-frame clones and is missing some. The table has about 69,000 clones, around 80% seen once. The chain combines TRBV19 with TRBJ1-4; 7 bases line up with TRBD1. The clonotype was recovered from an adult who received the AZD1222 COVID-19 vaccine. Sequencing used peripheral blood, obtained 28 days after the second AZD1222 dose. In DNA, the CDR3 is TGTGCCACAAACGCTAGGGACAGTAATGAAAAACTGTTTTTT. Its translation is CATNARDSNEKLFF.